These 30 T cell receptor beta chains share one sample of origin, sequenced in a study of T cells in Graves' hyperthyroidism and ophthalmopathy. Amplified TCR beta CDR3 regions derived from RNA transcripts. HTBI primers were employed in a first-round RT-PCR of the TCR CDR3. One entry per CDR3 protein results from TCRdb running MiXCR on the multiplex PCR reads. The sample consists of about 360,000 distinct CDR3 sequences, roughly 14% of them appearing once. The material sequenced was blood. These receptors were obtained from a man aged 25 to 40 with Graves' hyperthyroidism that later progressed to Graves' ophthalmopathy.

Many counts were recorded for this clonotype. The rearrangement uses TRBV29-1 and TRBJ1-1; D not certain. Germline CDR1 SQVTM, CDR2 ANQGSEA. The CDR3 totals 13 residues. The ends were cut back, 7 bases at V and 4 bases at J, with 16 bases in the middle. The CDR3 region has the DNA TGCAGCGCCCGGCGCCTATTGGGCACTGAAGCTTTCTTT. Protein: CSARRLLGTEAFF.

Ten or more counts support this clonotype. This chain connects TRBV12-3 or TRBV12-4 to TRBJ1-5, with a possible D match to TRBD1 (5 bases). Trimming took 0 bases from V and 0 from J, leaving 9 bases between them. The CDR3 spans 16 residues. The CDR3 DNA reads TGTGCCAGCAGTTTAGCGCAGGGTAATAGCAATCAGCCCCAGCATTTT. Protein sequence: CASSLAQGNSNQPQHF.

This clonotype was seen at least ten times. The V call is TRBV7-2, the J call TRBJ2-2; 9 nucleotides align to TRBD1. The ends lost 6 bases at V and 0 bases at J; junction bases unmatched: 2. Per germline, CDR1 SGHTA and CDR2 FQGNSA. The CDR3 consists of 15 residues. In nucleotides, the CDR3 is TGTGCCAGCAGTTGGGACAGGGCGAACACCGGGGAGCTGTTTTTT. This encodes CASSWDRANTGELFF. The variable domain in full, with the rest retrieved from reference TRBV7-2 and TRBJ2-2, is GAGVSQSPSNKVTEKGKDVELRCDPISGHTALYWYRQSLGQGLEFLIYFQGNSAPDKSGLPSDRFSAERTGGSVSTLTIQRTQQEDSAVYLCASSWDRANTGELFFGEGSRLTVL.

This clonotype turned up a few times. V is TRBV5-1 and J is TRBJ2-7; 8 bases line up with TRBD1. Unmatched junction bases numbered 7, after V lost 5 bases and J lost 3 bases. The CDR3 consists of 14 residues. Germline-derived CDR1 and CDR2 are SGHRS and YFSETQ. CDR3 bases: TGCGCCAGCAGACCCGGGACAGGAGACTACGAGCAGTACTTC. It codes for CASRPGTGDYEQYF.

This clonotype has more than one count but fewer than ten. CDR3 nucleotide sequence: TGTGCCAGCAGCTCCCGACAGGGGGCAGTTGGAAACACCATATATTTT. The encoded protein is CASSSRQGAVGNTIYF. The chain carries TRBV11-3 and TRBJ1-3; 10 bases are shared with TRBD1. This CDR3 has 16 amino acids. Germline CDR1 and CDR2: SGHNT and YENEEA. V shed 4 bases, J shed 3 bases, and the junction held 6 bases outside the gene matches.

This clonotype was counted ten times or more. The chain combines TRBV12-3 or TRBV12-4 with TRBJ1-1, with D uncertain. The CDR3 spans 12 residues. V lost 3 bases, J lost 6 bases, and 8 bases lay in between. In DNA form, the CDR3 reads TGTGCCAGCAGTTTTGGGCAGGCTGAAGCTTTCTTT. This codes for CASSFGQAEAFF.

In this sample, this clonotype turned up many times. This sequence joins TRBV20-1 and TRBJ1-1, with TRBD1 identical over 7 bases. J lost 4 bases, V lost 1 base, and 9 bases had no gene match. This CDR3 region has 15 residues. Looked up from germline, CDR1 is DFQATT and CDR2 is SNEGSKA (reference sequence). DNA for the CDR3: TGCAGTGCTAGAGGGTCAAGGGGGCCGATCACTGAAGCTTTCTTT. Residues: CSARGSRGPITEAFF.

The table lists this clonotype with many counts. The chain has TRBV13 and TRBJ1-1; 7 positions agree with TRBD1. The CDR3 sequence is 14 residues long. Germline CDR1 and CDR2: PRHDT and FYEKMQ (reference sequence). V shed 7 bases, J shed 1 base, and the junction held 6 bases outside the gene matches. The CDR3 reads CASNPRGANTEAFF. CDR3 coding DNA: TGTGCCAGCAACCCCAGGGGGGCGAACACTGAAGCTTTCTTT.

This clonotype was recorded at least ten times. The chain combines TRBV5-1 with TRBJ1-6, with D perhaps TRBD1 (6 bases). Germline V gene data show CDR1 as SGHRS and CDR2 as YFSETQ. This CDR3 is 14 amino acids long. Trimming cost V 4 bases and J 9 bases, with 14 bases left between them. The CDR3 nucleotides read TGCGCCAGCAGCCTAACAGGGATTGGTTCACCCCTCCACTTT. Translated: CASSLTGIGSPLHF.

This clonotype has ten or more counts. DNA of the CDR3: TGTGCCAGCAGCGTGGCAACAAATTCACCCCTCCACTTT. It encodes CASSVATNSPLHF. This sequence joins TRBV9 and TRBJ1-6; D call uncertain. CDR1 SGDLS and CDR2 YYNGEE come from the germline V gene. This CDR3 comprises 13 residues. Trimming took 2 bases from V and 7 from J, leaving 7 bases between them.

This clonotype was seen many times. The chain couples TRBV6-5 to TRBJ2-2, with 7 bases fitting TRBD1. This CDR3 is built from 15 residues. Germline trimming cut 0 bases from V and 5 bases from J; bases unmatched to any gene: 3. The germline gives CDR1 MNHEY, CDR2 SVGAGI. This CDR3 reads CASSYSTGFTGELFF. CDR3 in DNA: TGTGCCAGCAGTTACTCGACAGGGTTTACCGGGGAGCTGTTTTTT.

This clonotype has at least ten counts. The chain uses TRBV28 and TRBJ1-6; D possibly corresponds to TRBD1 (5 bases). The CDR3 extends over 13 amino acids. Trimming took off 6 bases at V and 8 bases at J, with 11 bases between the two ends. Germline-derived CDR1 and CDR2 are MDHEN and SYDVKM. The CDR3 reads CASSPGGYSPLHF. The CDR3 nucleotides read TGTGCCAGCAGCCCGGGGGGTTATTCACCCCTCCACTTT.

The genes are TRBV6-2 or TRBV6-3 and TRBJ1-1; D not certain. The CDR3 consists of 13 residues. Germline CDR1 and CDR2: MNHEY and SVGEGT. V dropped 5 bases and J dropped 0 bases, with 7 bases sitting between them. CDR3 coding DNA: TGTGCCAGCAGTACGACTGTGAACACTGAAGCTTTCTTT. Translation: CASSTTVNTEAFF.

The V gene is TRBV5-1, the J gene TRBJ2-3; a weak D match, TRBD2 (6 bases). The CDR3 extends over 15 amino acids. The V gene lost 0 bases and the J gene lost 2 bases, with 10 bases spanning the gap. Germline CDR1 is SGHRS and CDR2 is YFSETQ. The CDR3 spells CASSLGAGPTDTQYF. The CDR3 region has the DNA TGCGCCAGCAGCTTGGGAGCGGGCCCCACAGATACGCAGTATTTT.

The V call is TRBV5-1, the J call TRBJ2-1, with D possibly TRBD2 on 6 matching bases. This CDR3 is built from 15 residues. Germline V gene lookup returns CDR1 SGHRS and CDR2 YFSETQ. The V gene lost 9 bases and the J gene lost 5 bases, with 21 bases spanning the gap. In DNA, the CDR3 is TGCGCCACCCATAGAGCTCCGGGAGCAGACAATGAGCAGTTCTTC. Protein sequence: CATHRAPGADNEQFF. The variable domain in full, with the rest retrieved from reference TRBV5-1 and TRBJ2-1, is KAGVTQTPRYLIKTRGQQVTLSCSPISGHRSVSWYQQTPGQGLQFLFEYFSETQRNKGNFPGRFSGRQFSNSRSEMNVSTLELGDSALYLCATHRAPGADNEQFFGPGTRLTVL.

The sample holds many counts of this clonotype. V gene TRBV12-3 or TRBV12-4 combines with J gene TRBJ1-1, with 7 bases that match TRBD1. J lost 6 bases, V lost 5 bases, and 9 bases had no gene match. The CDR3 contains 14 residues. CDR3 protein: CASSINRGYPEAFF. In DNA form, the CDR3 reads TGTGCCAGCAGTATCAACAGGGGATACCCTGAAGCTTTCTTT.

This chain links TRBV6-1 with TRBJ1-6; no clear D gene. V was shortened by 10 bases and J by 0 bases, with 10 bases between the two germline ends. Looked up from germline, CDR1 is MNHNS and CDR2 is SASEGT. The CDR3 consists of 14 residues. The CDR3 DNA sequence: TGTGCCACCAACCCGAGCTCCTATAATTCACCCCTCCACTTT. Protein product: CATNPSSYNSPLHF.

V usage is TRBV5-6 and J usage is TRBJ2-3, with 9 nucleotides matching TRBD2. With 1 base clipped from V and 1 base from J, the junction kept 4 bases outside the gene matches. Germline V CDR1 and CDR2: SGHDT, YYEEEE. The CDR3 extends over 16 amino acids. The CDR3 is CASSLSIAGGTDTQYF. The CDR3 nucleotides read TGTGCCAGCAGCTTGTCGATAGCGGGGGGCACAGATACGCAGTATTTT.

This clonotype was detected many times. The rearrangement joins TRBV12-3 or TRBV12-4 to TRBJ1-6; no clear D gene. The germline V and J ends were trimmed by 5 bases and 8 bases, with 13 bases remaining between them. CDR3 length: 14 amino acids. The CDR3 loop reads CASSLWGVDSPLHF. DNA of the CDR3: TGTGCCAGCAGTCTTTGGGGTGTAGATTCACCCCTCCACTTT.

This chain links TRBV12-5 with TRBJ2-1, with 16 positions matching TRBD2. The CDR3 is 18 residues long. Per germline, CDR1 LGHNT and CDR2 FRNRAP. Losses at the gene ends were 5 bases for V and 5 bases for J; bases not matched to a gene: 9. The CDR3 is CASGRPGTSGGVDNEQFF. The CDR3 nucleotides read TGTGCTAGTGGTCGCCCCGGGACTAGCGGGGGGGTTGACAATGAGCAGTTCTTC.

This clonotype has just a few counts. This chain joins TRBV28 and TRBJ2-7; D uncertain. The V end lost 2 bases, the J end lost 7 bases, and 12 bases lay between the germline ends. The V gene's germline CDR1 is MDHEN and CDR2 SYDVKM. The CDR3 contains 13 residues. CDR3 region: CASSLGPSREQYF. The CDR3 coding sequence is TGTGCCAGCAGTTTAGGCCCCAGTAGAGAGCAGTACTTC.

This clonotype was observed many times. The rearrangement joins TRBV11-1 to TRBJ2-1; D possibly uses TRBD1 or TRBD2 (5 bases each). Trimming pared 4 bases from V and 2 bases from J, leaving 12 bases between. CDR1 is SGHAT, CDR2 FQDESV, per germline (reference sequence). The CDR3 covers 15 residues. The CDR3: CASSSGRQTYNEQFF. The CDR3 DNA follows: TGTGCCAGCAGCTCGGGGAGACAGACCTACAATGAGCAGTTCTTC.

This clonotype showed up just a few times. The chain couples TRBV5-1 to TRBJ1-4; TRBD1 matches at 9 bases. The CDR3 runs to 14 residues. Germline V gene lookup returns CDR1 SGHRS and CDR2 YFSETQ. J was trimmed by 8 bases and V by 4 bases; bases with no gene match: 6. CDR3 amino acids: CASSQQGASEKLFF. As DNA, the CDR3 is TGCGCCAGCAGCCAACAGGGGGCGTCGGAAAAACTGTTTTTT.

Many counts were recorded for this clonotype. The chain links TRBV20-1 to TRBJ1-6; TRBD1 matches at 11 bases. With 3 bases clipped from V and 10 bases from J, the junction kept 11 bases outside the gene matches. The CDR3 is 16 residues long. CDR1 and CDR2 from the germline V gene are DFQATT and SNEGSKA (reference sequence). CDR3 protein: CSASRTGGEVRSPLHF. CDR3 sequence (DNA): TGCAGTGCTAGCCGGACAGGGGGCGAGGTGCGATCACCCCTCCACTTT.

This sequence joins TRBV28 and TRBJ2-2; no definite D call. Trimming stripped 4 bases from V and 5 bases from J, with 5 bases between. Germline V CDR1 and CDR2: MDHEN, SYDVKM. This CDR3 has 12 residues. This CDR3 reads CASSSETGELFF. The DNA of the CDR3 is TGTGCCAGCAGTTCCGAGACCGGGGAGCTGTTTTTT.

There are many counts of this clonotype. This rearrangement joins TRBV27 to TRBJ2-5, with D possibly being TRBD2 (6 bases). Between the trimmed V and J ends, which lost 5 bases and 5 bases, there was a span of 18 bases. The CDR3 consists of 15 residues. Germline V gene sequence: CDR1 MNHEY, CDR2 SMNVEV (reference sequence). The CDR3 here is CASSPLGRFGETQYF. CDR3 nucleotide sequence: TGTGCCAGCAGTCCGCTGGGGAGGTTCGGGGAGACCCAGTACTTC.

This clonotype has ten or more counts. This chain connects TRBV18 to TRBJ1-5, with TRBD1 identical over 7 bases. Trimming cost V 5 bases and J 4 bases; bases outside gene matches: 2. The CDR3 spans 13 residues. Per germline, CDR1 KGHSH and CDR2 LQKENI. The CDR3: CASSATGNQPQHF. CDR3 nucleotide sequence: TGTGCCAGCTCAGCGACAGGGAATCAGCCCCAGCATTTT. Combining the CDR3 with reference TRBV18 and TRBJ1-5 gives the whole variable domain NAGVMQNPRHLVRRRGQEARLRCSPMKGHSHVYWYRQLPEEGLKFMVYLQKENIIDESGMPKERFSAEFPKEGPSILRIQQVVRGDSAAYFCASSATGNQPQHFGDGTRLSIL.

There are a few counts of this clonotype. The CDR3 DNA follows: TGTGCCAGCAGCCAAGGAGTTAGCGGGGGGGTCTCCCCCTACAATGAGCAGTTCTTC. It translates to CASSQGVSGGVSPYNEQFF. The chain links TRBV3-1 to TRBJ2-1; 11 nucleotides agree with TRBD2. CDR1 LGHDT and CDR2 YNNKEL come from the germline V gene (reference sequence). V lost 1 base, J lost 2 bases, and 10 bases stayed unmatched. CDR3 length: 19 residues.

The CDR3 coding sequence is TGTGCCTGGAGTACCAATATCGGGACGGCAACTAATGAAAAACTGTTTTTT. This gives the protein CAWSTNIGTATNEKLFF. The V call is TRBV30, the J call TRBJ1-4; a possible D gene is TRBD1 (5 bases). The germline V and J ends were trimmed by 2 bases and 0 bases, with 16 bases remaining between them. The CDR3 runs to 17 residues. The germline CDR1 and CDR2 sequences are GTSNPN and SVGIG (reference sequence).

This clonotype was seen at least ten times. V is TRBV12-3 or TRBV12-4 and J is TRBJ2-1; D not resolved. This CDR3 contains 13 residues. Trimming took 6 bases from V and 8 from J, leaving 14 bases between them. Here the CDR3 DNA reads TGTGCCAGCAGCCGGAACCGCTGGGATGAGCAGTTCTTC. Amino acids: CASSRNRWDEQFF.